This T cell receptor beta chain was observed in a study of blood T cells in healthy people across ages. Whole-study results and caveats: Estimates drawn from one million T cells were deemed to understate diversity. Measured against age, TCR beta diversity per million T cells decreased in a roughly linear manner.

There were healthy Caucasian individuals from Russia, aged roughly 6 to 90, serving as donors. Researchers isolated at least 7 million PBMCs per sample. This clonotype has only one observation. The antigen remains undetermined. The ends lost 3 bases at V and 1 base at J; junction bases unmatched: 6. The CDR3 covers 16 residues. Germline CDR1 SGHVS, CDR2 FNYEAQ. A sample-barcoded 5' primer and a J-beta primer mix were used in a second PCR of roughly 7 to 11 cycles. One entry per CDR3 protein results from TCRdb running MiXCR on the 5' RACE reads. The repertoire includes 450,000 to 700,000 distinct CDR3 sequences, roughly 28% of them detected once, and 18% sits in the top ten.

This chain connects TRBV7-6 to TRBJ1-3; 7 bases agree with TRBD1. Source material: blood. This clonotype was sampled from a woman in her 70s in good health. The CDR3 protein is CASSLGPTGSGNTIYF. The CDR3, as DNA: TGTGCCAGCAGCTTGGGCCCGACAGGGTCTGGAAACACCATATATTTT.